Listed here are 32 T cell receptor beta chains from one sample, sequenced in a study of blood T cell repertoires in COVID-19. Here immunoSEQ multiplex PCR was the method, and the copy in TCRdb shows in-frame clones only, minus some. The sample lists about 330,000 clones, around 87% occurring once. Sequenced input: peripheral blood. Receptor source: a woman between 50 and 59 years old with active or convalescent COVID-19.

The V gene is TRBV27, the J gene TRBJ1-2, with TRBD1 identical over 7 bases. The CDR3 is 12 residues long. Germline V lookup: CDR1 MNHEY, CDR2 SMNVEV (reference sequence). Losses at the gene ends were 9 bases for V and 7 bases for J; bases not matched to a gene: 8. This CDR3 is CASRPQGLGYTF. CDR3 nucleotide sequence: TGTGCCAGTCGGCCACAGGGGCTTGGCTACACCTTC.

The chain is built from TRBV7-9 and TRBJ2-3, with TRBD2 matching over 7 bases. V gave up 5 bases and J gave up 0 bases; unmatched junction bases: 8. The CDR3 consists of 16 residues. Germline CDR1 and CDR2: SEHNR and FQNEAQ (reference sequence). DNA of the CDR3: TGTGCCAGCAGCCAAGGCAGCGGGGTAAGCACAGATACGCAGTATTTT. It yields the protein CASSQGSGVSTDTQYF. The full variable domain, completed using reference TRBV7-9 and TRBJ2-3, is DTGVSQNPRHKITKRGQNVTFRCDPISEHNRLYWYRQTLGQGPEFLTYFQNEAQLEKSRLLSDRFSAERPKGSFSTLEIQRTEQGDSAMYLCASSQGSGVSTDTQYFGPGTRLTVL.

This chain links TRBV28 with TRBJ1-1; a weak D match, TRBD1 (5 bases). The CDR3 is made up of 12 amino acids. In germline, CDR1 is MDHEN, CDR2 SYDVKM. The V end was cut by 8 bases, the J end by 5 bases, with 12 bases between. Here the CDR3 reads CASLPGGTEAFF. For the CDR3, the DNA is TGTGCCAGCCTCCCTGGGGGGACTGAAGCTTTCTTT.

This chain joins TRBV7-9 and TRBJ2-3; 7 bases are a match to TRBD2. The CDR3 totals 14 residues. Germline V gene sequence: CDR1 SEHNR, CDR2 FQNEAQ (reference sequence). This chain's CDR3 is CAAGRSSSTDTQYF. The CDR3 coding sequence is TGTGCAGCGGGAAGGTCATCTAGCACAGATACGCAGTATTTT.

The gene calls are TRBV7-9 and TRBJ1-2, with TRBD1 matching over 7 bases. Trimming removed 5 bases from V and 8 bases from J; junction bases left unmatched: 14. CDR3 length: 15 residues. Germline CDR1 is SEHNR and CDR2 is FQNEAQ (reference sequence). The CDR3 sequence: CASSDRDRRRGGYTF. The CDR3 nucleotides are TGTGCCAGCAGCGACCGGGACAGACGTAGAGGGGGCTACACCTTC.

The chain couples TRBV4-1 to TRBJ1-3, with D hard to call. This CDR3 comprises 19 residues. V lost 0 bases to trimming and J lost 2 bases, with 20 bases between them. Germline values: CDR1 MGHRA, CDR2 YSYEKL. The DNA for the CDR3 is TGCGCCAGCAGCCAAGATCCGGGGATCATCTTATGGGCTGGAAACACCATATATTTT. Amino acid sequence: CASSQDPGIILWAGNTIYF.

V is TRBV18 and J is TRBJ1-2; 11 nucleotides align to TRBD1. The CDR3 covers 17 residues. With V trimmed by 0 bases and J by 5 bases, 8 bases remained unmatched. Germline-derived CDR1 and CDR2 are KGHSH and LQKENI. The CDR3 sequence is CASSPPWGQGVLYGYTF. In DNA form, the CDR3 reads TGTGCCAGCTCACCACCGTGGGGACAGGGGGTTCTTTATGGCTACACCTTC.

The chain recombines TRBV7-3 with TRBJ2-2, with a weak D call TRBD1 (6 bases). Per germline, CDR1 SGHTA and CDR2 FQGTGA. This CDR3 is 15 amino acids long. Trimming took off 5 bases at V and 5 bases at J, with 15 bases between the two ends. The CDR3 DNA is TGTGCCAGCAGCCCCAACAGGGACACAACCGGGGAGCTGTTTTTT. It specifies CASSPNRDTTGELFF. Filled out from reference TRBV7-3 and TRBJ2-2, the complete variable domain reads GAGVSQTPSNKVTEKGKYVELRCDPISGHTALYWYRQSLGQGPEFLIYFQGTGAADDSGLPNDRFFAVRPEGSVSTLKIQRTERGDSAVYLCASSPNRDTTGELFFGEGSRLTVL.

The chain joins TRBV19 to TRBJ1-2, with 8 bases lining up with TRBD1. The CDR3 is 15 amino acids. With 5 bases clipped from V and 4 bases from J, the junction kept 9 bases outside the gene matches. Germline values: CDR1 LNHDA, CDR2 SQIVND (reference sequence). In DNA form, the CDR3 reads TGTGCCAGTAGTCACCTGGACAGGGTGCTCTATGGCTACACCTTC. Translating it yields CASSHLDRVLYGYTF.

This chain uses TRBV30 with TRBJ1-3, with D perhaps TRBD1 (5 bases). The CDR3 spans 14 residues. CDR1 GTSNPN and CDR2 SVGIG come from the germline V gene (reference sequence). The V end lost 0 bases, the J end lost 3 bases, and 9 bases lay between the germline ends. CDR3 DNA: TGTGCCTGGAGTGTAGGCAGGGTTGGAAACACCATATATTTT. Translating gives CAWSVGRVGNTIYF.

The V and J genes are TRBV28 and TRBJ1-6, with TRBD1 matching 7 bases. This CDR3 is 16 amino acids long. The V segment lost 3 bases and the J segment 3 bases; nucleotides outside the gene matches: 5. Germline loops: CDR1 MDHEN, CDR2 SYDVKM. The CDR3 DNA is TGTGCCAGCAGTTTCCCAGACAGGGTCTATAATTCACCCCTCCACTTT. Translated: CASSFPDRVYNSPLHF. Variable domain in full (rest from reference TRBV28 and TRBJ1-6): DVKVTQSSRYLVKRTGEKVFLECVQDMDHENMFWYRQDPGLGLRLIYFSYDVKMKEKGDIPEGYSVSREKKERFSLILESASTNQTSMYLCASSFPDRVYNSPLHFGNGTRLTVT.

Written as DNA, the CDR3 is TGTGCCAGCAGTTCTCTTACTATGCCGCAGCCCCAGCATTTT. Its protein is CASSSLTMPQPQHF. V and J are TRBV27 and TRBJ1-5; D gene uncertain. Germline V lookup: CDR1 MNHEY, CDR2 SMNVEV (reference sequence). This CDR3 has 14 residues. Trimming removed 4 bases from V and 7 bases from J, with 14 bases in between.

This chain links TRBV15 with TRBJ2-7; possible D gene TRBD2, 7 bases. Germline loops: CDR1 LNHNV, CDR2 YYDKDF (reference sequence). The germline V and J ends were trimmed by 4 bases and 2 bases, with 9 bases remaining between them. CDR3 size: 13 residues. CDR3 coding DNA: TGTGCCACCAGCATAGGGGGGGCCTACGAGCAGTACTTC. It codes for CATSIGGAYEQYF.

The genes are TRBV7-6 and TRBJ1-3; a weak D match, TRBD1 (6 bases). Germline loops: CDR1 SGHVS, CDR2 FNYEAQ. The CDR3 is made up of 17 amino acids. V was clipped by 0 bases and J by 2 bases, with 14 bases between them. DNA of the CDR3: TGTGCCAGCAGCTTAGCCTTAACAGGGCTCCCTGGAAACACCATATATTTT. The encoded protein is CASSLALTGLPGNTIYF.

V gene TRBV3-1 (or the pseudogene TRBV3-2) combines with J gene TRBJ2-3; 8 nucleotides agree with TRBD1. The germline V gene has CDR1 LGHDT and CDR2 YNNKEL (reference sequence). The CDR3 has 15 residues. V was clipped by 3 bases and J by 0 bases; unmatched bases: 2. CDR3 protein: CASSHRGLSTDTQYF. The CDR3 bases are TGTGCCAGCAGCCACAGGGGGCTTAGCACAGATACGCAGTATTTT.

The J gene is TRBJ2-7, the V gene TRBV6-5; possibly TRBD1 for D (5 bases). Trimming took 6 bases from V and 2 from J, leaving 17 bases between them. CDR3 length: 15 amino acids. The germline gives CDR1 MNHEY, CDR2 SVGAGI. The CDR3 sequence is CASSADTGPTYEQYF. CDR3 bases: TGTGCCAGCAGCGCGGACACAGGCCCCACCTACGAGCAGTACTTC.

The chain uses TRBV6-5 and TRBJ2-1; D perhaps matches TRBD2 (5 bases). The CDR3 loop spans 15 amino acids. V was clipped by 2 bases and J by 4 bases, with 12 bases between them. From germline, CDR1 is MNHEY and CDR2 SVGAGI. Here the CDR3 DNA reads TGTGCCAGCAGTTACGAGGGTGGGCGATACAATGAGCAGTTCTTC. The encoded protein is CASSYEGGRYNEQFF.

In its sample, this clone was seen once. This sequence joins TRBV24-1 and TRBJ1-2; 7 bases agree with TRBD1. Trimming took 5 bases from V and 5 from J; bases not matched to a gene: 4. Germline values: CDR1 KGHDR, CDR2 SFDVKD. The CDR3 is 13 residues long. The CDR3 loop is CATSAGTEYGYTF. As DNA, the CDR3 is TGTGCCACCAGTGCGGGGACAGAGTATGGCTACACCTTC.

The rearrangement joins TRBV5-6 to TRBJ1-2; D gene uncertain. The germline gives CDR1 SGHDT, CDR2 YYEEEE. The CDR3 consists of 14 residues. The V and J ends lost 7 bases and 6 bases respectively, with 19 bases between them. This chain's CDR3 is CASGTIGEMHGYTF. The CDR3 DNA is TGTGCCAGCGGAACGATCGGGGAAATGCATGGCTACACCTTC.

The V call is TRBV27, the J call TRBJ2-7; possibly TRBD2 for D (5 bases). Germline CDR1 is MNHEY and CDR2 is SMNVEV (reference sequence). The CDR3 runs to 15 residues. Trimming removed 0 bases at V and 2 bases at J, with 11 bases between. CDR3 bases: TGTGCCAGCAGTTTATCACGGGGTGAAACCTACGAGCAGTACTTC. It is translated as CASSLSRGETYEQYF.

The rearrangement uses TRBV29-1 and TRBJ1-3; tentative D call: TRBD1 (6 bases). Between the trimmed V and J ends, which lost 0 bases and 3 bases, there was a span of 9 bases. CDR1 and CDR2 (germline): SQVTM, ANQGSEA. The CDR3 is 14 residues long. Here the CDR3 DNA reads TGCAGCGTTGAAGAAGGGACACTTGGAAACACCATATATTTT. Protein product: CSVEEGTLGNTIYF.

The genes are TRBV7-9 and TRBJ2-1; D is unresolved. Germline loops: CDR1 SEHNR, CDR2 FQNEAQ (reference sequence). The CDR3 has 14 amino acids. The germline V and J ends were trimmed by 1 base and 1 base, with 5 bases remaining between them. CDR3 nucleotides: TGTGCCAGCAGCTTAGGTAAATCCTACAATGAGCAGTTCTTC. It encodes CASSLGKSYNEQFF.

V is TRBV6-5 and J is TRBJ1-6; D uncertain. This CDR3 region has 15 residues. Trimming shortened V by 4 bases and J by 6 bases, and 13 bases separated the two germline ends. Germline values: CDR1 MNHEY, CDR2 SVGAGI. CDR3: CASSFSVWSNSPLHF. CDR3 nucleotides: TGTGCCAGCAGTTTCTCAGTGTGGAGTAATTCACCCCTCCACTTT.

The rearrangement links TRBV15 to TRBJ1-5; D is perhaps TRBD1 (6 bases). V was trimmed by 3 bases and J by 4 bases, leaving 25 bases between them. Germline lookup yields CDR1 LNHNV and CDR2 YYDKDF (reference sequence). CDR3 length equals 19 residues. Written as DNA, the CDR3 is TGTGCCACCAGCAGTTTGGCGCAGGGGAGAGGGATGCGGAATCAGCCCCAGCATTTT. Protein product: CATSSLAQGRGMRNQPQHF.

This clone showed up just once. The rearrangement links TRBV19 to TRBJ1-5; D perhaps matches TRBD1 (5 bases). V was trimmed by 7 bases and J by 4 bases, leaving 11 bases between them. CDR1 and CDR2 from the germline V gene are LNHDA and SQIVND (reference sequence). The CDR3 covers 13 residues. The CDR3 is CASKVGGNQPQHF. The CDR3 coding sequence is TGTGCCAGTAAGGTCGGGGGGAATCAGCCCCAGCATTTT.

The chain joins TRBV19 to TRBJ2-5, with a possible D match to TRBD1 (6 bases). CDR1 and CDR2 from the germline V gene are LNHDA and SQIVND (reference sequence). CDR3 length: 13 amino acids. Deletions cut 7 bases from V and 4 bases from J, with 13 bases between. CDR3 amino acids: CASTGDVRETQYF. The CDR3 DNA sequence: TGTGCCAGTACAGGGGATGTACGAGAGACCCAGTACTTC.

The V gene is TRBV21-1, the J gene TRBJ2-2; the table's D call TRBD2 went unverified against the DNA. TRBV21-1 is described as a pseudogene. CDR3 length equals 15 residues. The CDR3 nucleotides read TGTGCCAGCAGCAGTCCCCAACTAGCGCCCGGGGAGCTGTTTTTT. This codes for CASSSPQLAPGELFF.

The J gene is TRBJ1-3, the V gene TRBV18, with a tentative D call TRBD1 (5 bases). V was cut by 3 bases and J by 2 bases, with 11 bases left in between. CDR3 length equals 15 residues. Germline CDR1 KGHSH, CDR2 LQKENI. The CDR3 spells CASSPPGTPGNTIYF. As DNA, the CDR3 is TGTGCCAGCTCACCGCCCGGGACTCCTGGAAACACCATATATTTT.

This sequence joins TRBV5-4 and TRBJ2-6; D remains unclear. Trimming stripped 1 base from V and 2 bases from J, with 7 bases between. The CDR3 is made up of 15 amino acids. CDR1 and CDR2 from the germline V gene are SGHNT and YYREEE (reference sequence). CDR3 sequence: CASSLRSPGANVLTF. The CDR3 DNA reads TGTGCCAGCAGCTTGCGTAGCCCTGGGGCCAACGTCCTGACTTTC.

The chain combines TRBV5-1 with TRBJ1-4; unclear D gene. The germline V and J ends were trimmed by 4 bases and 4 bases, with 8 bases remaining between them. CDR1 and CDR2 (germline): SGHRS, YFSETQ. The CDR3 has 13 amino acids. The CDR3 DNA sequence: TGCGCCAGCAGCCCGGGAGTTAATGAAAAACTGTTTTTT. Translating gives CASSPGVNEKLFF.

The J gene is TRBJ2-6, the V gene TRBV5-4; 9 bases fit TRBD2. The CDR3 consists of 17 residues. Germline V gene lookup returns CDR1 SGHNT and CDR2 YYREEE (reference sequence). V gave up 2 bases and J gave up 0 bases; unmatched junction bases: 3. CDR3 DNA: TGTGCCAGCAGCTTAGGCGGGGGGGCCTCTGGGGCCAACGTCCTGACTTTC. Its protein product is CASSLGGGASGANVLTF.

The chain carries TRBV3-1 (or the pseudogene TRBV3-2) and TRBJ2-7; D is possibly TRBD2 (5 bases). Germline V lookup: CDR1 LGHDT, CDR2 YNNKEL (reference sequence). V gave up 1 base and J gave up 2 bases, with 15 bases separating them. CDR3 length: 16 amino acids. The CDR3 region is CASSQGVERRPYEQYF. CDR3 nucleotides: TGTGCCAGCAGCCAAGGGGTAGAGAGGAGGCCCTACGAGCAGTACTTC.